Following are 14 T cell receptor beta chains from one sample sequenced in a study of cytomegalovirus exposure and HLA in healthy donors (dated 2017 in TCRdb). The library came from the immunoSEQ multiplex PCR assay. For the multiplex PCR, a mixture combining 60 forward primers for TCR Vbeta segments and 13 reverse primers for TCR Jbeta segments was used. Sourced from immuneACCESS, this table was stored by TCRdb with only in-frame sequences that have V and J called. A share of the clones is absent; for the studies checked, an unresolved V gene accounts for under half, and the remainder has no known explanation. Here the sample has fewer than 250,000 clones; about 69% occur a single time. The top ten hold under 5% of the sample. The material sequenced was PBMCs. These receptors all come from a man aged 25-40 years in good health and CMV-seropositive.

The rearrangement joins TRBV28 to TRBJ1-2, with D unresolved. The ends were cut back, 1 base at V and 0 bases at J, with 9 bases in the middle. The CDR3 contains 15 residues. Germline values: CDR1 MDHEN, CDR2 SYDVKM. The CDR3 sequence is CASSLLGGSNYGYTF. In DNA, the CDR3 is TGTGCCAGCAGTTTATTGGGCGGGTCTAACTATGGCTACACCTTC.

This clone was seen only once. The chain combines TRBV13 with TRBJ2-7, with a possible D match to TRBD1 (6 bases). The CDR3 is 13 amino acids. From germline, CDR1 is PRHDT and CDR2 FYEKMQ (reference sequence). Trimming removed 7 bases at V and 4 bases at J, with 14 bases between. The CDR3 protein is CASILRGGYEQYF. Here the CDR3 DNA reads TGTGCCAGCATCCTAAGAGGGGGTTACGAGCAGTACTTC.

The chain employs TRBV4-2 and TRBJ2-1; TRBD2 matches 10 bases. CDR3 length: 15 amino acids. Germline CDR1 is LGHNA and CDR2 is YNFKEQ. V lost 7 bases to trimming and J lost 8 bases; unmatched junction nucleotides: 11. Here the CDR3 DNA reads TGTGCCAGCAACGGAGGTCTAGCGGGGGCCGATGAGCAGTTCTTC. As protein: CASNGGLAGADEQFF.

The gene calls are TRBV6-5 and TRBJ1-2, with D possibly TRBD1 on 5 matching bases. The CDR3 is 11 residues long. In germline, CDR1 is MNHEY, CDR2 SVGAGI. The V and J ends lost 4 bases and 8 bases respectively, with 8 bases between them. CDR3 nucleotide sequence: TGTGCCAGCAGTTCACGACAGGGCTACACCTTC. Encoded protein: CASSSRQGYTF.

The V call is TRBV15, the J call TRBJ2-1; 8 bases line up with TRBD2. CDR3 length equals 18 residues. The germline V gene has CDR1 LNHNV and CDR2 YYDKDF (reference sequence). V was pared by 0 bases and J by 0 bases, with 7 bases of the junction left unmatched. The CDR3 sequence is CATSRDLAGLSSYNEQFF. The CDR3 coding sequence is TGTGCCACCAGCAGAGACCTAGCGGGCCTGAGCTCCTACAATGAGCAGTTCTTC.

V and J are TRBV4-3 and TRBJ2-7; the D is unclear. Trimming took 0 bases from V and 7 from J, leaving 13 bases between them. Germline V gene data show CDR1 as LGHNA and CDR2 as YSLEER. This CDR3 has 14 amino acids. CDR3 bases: TGCGCCAGCAGCCAAGAAACGGTCGCACGGGAGCAGTACTTC. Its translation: CASSQETVAREQYF.

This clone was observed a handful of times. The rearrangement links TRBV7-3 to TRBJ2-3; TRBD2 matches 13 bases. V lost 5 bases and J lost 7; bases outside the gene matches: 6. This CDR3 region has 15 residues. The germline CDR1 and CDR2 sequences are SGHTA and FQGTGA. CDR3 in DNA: TGTGCCAGCAGCCTAGGGACTAGCGGGGTTTATACGCAGTATTTT. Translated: CASSLGTSGVYTQYF.

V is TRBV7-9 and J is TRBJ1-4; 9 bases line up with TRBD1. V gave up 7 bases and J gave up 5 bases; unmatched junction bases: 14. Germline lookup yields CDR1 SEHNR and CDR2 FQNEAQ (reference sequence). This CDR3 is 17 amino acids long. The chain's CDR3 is CASTAGTGRGQNEKLFF. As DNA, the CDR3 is TGTGCCAGCACCGCCGGGACAGGGAGGGGGCAGAATGAAAAACTGTTTTTT.

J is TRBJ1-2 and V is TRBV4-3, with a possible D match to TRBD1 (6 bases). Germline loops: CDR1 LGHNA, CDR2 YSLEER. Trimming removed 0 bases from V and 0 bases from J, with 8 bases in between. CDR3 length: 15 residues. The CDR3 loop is CASSQDWTANYGYTF. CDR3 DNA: TGCGCCAGCAGCCAAGATTGGACAGCTAACTATGGCTACACCTTC.

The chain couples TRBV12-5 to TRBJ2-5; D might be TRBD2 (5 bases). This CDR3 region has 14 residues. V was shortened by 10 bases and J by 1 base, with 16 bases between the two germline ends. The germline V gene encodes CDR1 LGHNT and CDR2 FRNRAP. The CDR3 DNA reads TGTGCTACCCAGGAGAGGGCCGTCCAAGAGACCCAGTACTTC. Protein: CATQERAVQETQYF.

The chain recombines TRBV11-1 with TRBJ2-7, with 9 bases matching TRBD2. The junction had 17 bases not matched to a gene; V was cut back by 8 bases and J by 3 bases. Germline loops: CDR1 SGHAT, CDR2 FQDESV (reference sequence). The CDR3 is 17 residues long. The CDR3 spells CASGRGASGLAIYEQYF. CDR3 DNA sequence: TGTGCCAGCGGAAGGGGGGCGTCGGGACTAGCCATCTACGAGCAGTACTTC.

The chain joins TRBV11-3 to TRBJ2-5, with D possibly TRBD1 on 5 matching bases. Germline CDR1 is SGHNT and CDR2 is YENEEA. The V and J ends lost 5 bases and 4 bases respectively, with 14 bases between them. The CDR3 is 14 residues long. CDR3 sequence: CASSPSGLGETQYF. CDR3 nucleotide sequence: TGTGCCAGCAGCCCCTCAGGGTTGGGAGAGACCCAGTACTTC.

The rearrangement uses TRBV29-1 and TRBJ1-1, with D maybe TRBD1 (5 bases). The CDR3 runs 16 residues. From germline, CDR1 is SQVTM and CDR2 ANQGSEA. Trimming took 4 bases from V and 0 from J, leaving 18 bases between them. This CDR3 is CSVGRAEGALNTEAFF. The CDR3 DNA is TGCAGCGTTGGTCGGGCAGAAGGGGCACTGAACACTGAAGCTTTCTTT.

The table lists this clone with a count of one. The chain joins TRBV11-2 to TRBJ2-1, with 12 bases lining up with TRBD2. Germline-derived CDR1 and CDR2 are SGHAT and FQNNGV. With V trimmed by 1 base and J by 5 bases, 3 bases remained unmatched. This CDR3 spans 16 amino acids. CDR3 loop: CASSLGLAGGDNEQFF. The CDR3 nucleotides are TGTGCCAGCAGCTTAGGCCTAGCGGGGGGGGACAATGAGCAGTTCTTC.